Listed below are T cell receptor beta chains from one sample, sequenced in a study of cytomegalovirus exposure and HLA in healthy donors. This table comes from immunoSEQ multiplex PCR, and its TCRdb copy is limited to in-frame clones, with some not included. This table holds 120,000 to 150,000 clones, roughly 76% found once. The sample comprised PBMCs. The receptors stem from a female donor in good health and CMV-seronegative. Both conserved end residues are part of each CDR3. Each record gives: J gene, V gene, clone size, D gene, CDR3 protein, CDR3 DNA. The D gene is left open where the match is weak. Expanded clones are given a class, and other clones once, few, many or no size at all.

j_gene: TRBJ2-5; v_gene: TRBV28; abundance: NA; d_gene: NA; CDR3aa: CASSLGGNGETQYF; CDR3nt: TGTGCCAGCAGTTTAGGGGGGAATGGGGAGACCCAGTACTTC
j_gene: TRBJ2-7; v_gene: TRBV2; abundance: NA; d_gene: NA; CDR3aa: CASSPAIPNEQYF; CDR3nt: TGTGCCAGCAGCCCTGCTATACCCAACGAGCAGTACTTC
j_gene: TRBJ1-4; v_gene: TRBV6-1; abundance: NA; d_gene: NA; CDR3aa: CASSVSGQNLNEKLFF; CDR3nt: TGTGCCAGCAGTGTATCCGGACAGAACCTAAATGAAAAACTGTTTTTT
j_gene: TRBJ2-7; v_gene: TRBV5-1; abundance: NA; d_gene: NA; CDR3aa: CASSVDREAYEQYF; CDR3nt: TGCGCCAGCAGCGTAGACAGGGAGGCCTACGAGCAGTACTTC
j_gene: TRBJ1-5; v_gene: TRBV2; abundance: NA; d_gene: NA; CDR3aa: CASGPSGGGPQHF; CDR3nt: TGTGCCAGCGGGCCCAGTGGGGGGGGACCCCAGCATTTT
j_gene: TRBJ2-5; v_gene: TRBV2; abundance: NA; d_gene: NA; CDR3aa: CASTSETQYF; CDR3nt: TGTGCCAGCACCTCGGAGACCCAGTACTTC
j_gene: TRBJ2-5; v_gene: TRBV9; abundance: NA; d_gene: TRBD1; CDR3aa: CASSPTGDVTQYF; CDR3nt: TGTGCCAGCAGCCCGACAGGGGATGTGACCCAGTACTTC
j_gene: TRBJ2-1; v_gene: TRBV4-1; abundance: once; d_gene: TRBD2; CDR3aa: CASSHTPGLDLFF; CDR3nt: TGCGCCAGCAGCCATACCCCGGGACTAGACCTGTTCTTC
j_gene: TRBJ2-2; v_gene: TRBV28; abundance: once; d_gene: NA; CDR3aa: CASSLWLLSGELFF; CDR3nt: TGTGCCAGCAGTTTGTGGCTCCTTTCCGGGGAGCTGTTTTTT
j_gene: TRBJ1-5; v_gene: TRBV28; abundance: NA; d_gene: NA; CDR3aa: CASSLARDRSNQPQHF; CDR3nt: TGTGCCAGCAGCCTAGCCCGAGACAGGAGCAATCAGCCCCAGCATTTT
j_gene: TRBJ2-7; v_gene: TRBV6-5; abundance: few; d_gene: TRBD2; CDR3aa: CASSYFGLAGGEQYF; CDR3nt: TGTGCCAGCAGTTATTTCGGACTAGCGGGAGGCGAGCAGTACTTC
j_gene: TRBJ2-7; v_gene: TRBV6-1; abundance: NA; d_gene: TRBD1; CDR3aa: CASSEVGTGKYEQYF; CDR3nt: TGTGCCAGCAGTGAAGTCGGGACAGGGAAGTACGAGCAGTACTTC
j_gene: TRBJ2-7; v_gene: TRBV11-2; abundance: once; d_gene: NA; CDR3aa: CASSPPTDEQYF; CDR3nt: TGTGCCAGCAGCCCACCGACAGACGAGCAGTACTTC
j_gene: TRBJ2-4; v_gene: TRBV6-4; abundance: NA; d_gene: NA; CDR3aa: CASSETPGVINIQYF; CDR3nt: TGTGCCAGCAGTGAGACCCCCGGGGTGATAAACATTCAGTACTTC
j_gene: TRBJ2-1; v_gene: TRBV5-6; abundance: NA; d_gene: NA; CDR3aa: CASRLGSTYNEQFF; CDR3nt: TGTGCCAGCAGGCTCGGGAGTACCTACAATGAGCAGTTCTTC
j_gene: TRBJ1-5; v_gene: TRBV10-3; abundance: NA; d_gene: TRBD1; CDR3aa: CAISETGTGASLGQPQHF; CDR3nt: TGTGCCATCAGTGAGACCGGGACAGGGGCCTCCTTGGGCCAGCCCCAGCATTTT
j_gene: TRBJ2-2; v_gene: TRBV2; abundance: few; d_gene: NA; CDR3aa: CASSGRLTGELFF; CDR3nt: TGTGCCAGCAGTGGCAGGCTTACCGGGGAGCTGTTTTTT
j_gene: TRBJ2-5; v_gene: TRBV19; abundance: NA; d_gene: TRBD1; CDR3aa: CASSIALDRVGQTQYF; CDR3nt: TGTGCCAGTAGTATAGCGTTAGACAGGGTCGGACAGACCCAGTACTTC
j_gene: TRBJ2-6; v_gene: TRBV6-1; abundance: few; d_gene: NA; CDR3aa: CASSERPSGSGANVLTF; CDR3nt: TGTGCCAGCAGTGAAAGACCCTCAGGGTCTGGGGCCAACGTCCTGACTTTC
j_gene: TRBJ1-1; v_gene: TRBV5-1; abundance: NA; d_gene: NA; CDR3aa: CASSLSRGRAFF; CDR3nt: TGCGCCAGCAGCTTGAGCAGGGGTAGAGCTTTCTTT
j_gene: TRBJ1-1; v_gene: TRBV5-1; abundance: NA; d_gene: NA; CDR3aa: CASSRRTEVNTEAFF; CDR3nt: TGCGCCAGCAGCCGACGGACAGAAGTGAACACTGAAGCTTTCTTT
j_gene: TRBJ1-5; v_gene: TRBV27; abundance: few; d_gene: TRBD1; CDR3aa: CASSLTGRQPQHF; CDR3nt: TGTGCCAGCAGTTTGACAGGGAGGCAGCCCCAGCATTTT
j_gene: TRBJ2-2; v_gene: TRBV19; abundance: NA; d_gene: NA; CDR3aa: CASSIGQAVGELFF; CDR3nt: TGTGCCAGTAGTATCGGCCAGGCCGTCGGGGAGCTGTTTTTT
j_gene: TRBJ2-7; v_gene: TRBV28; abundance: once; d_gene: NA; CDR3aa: CASSFRAGPTSEQYF; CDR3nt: TGTGCCAGCAGTTTTCGGGCAGGGCCAACCTCCGAGCAGTACTTC
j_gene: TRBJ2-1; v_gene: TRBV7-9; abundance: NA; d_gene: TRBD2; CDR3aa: CASSVGLAEYNEQFF; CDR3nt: TGTGCCAGCAGCGTGGGACTAGCGGAGTACAATGAGCAGTTCTTC
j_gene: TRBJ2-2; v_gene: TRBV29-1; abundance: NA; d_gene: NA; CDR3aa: CSHRVGNTGELFF; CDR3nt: TGCAGCCACAGGGTTGGGAACACCGGGGAGCTGTTTTTT
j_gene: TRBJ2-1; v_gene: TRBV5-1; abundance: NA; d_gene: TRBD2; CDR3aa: CASSLVAGEFNEQFF; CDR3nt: TGCGCCAGCAGCTTGGTCGCGGGAGAGTTCAATGAGCAGTTCTTC
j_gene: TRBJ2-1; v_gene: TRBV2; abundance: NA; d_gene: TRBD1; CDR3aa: CASSRDRHNEQFF; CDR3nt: TGTGCCAGCAGTCGGGACAGGCACAATGAGCAGTTCTTC
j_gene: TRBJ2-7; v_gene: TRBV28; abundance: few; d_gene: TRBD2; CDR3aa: CASSAPAGAGGKYEQYF; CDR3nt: TGTGCCAGCAGTGCCCCCGCCGGTGCGGGAGGGAAGTACGAGCAGTACTTC
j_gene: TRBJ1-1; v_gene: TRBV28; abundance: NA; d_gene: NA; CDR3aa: CASRDSMNTEAFF; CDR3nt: TGTGCCAGCAGGGACAGCATGAACACTGAAGCTTTCTTT
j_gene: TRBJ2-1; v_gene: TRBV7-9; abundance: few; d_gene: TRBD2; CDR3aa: CASSYGTSGIDEQFF; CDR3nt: TGTGCCAGCAGTTACGGGACTAGCGGGATCGATGAGCAGTTCTTC
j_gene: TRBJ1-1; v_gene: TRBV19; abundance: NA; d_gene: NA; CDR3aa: CASSTTQGTEAFF; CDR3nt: TGTGCCAGTAGTACAACACAGGGAACTGAAGCTTTCTTT
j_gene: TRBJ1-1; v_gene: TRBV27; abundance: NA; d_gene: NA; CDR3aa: CASSFRESTEAFF; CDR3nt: TGTGCCAGCAGTTTCCGGGAGTCCACTGAAGCTTTCTTT
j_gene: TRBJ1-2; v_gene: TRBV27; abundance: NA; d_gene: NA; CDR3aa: CASSLSGVDARGFYGYTF; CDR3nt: TGTGCCAGCAGTTTATCGGGTGTTGATGCGCGAGGGTTTTATGGCTACACCTTC